This TCR beta chain originates from a study of T-cell reconstitution after alpha-beta-depleted transplantation in children. This clonotype was observed a few times. Its antigen is not identified. Germline values: CDR1 KGHSH, CDR2 LQKENI. Trimming stripped 2 bases from V and 3 bases from J, with 10 bases between. The CDR3 contains 15 residues. The study, taken as a whole, reports: Several hundred expanded graft clones reportedly were the source of alpha-beta T cells about two months after transplant. The authors attributed T-cell counts and diversity one year after transplant mostly to newly produced T cells.

TCRbeta library construction was performed incorporating unique molecular identifiers. TCRdb independently ran MiXCR on the PCR reads; one entry per CDR3 protein. The sample carries about 980,000 distinct CDR3 sequences, about 29% recorded once. J is TRBJ2-2 and V is TRBV18; maybe TRBD1 (6 bases). The sequence derives from a boy in the first two years of life who had a stem cell transplant for SCID, so the T cells may come from the graft donor. The starting material was PBMCs, mostly from graft donor cells, obtained 360 days after TCRalphabeta/CD19-depleted stem cell transplant. In DNA, the CDR3 is TGTGCCAGCTCACCAAGACAGGCCGACACCGGGGAGCTGTTTTTT. It encodes CASSPRQADTGELFF.